Sequencing of this TCR beta chain was carried out in a study of blood T cell repertoires in COVID-19. Study-wide background: In each case, the material was cDNA or gDNA derived from T cells, B-cell-depleted T cells, or PBMCs.

Living in about two dozen US areas, the participants were between roughly 18 and 90 years of age. Exposed volunteers were people who met a COVID-19 case within 2 weeks before study entry. The CDR3 contains 14 residues. With 1 base clipped from V and 5 bases from J, the junction kept 6 bases outside the gene matches. Germline CDR1 is SGHRS and CDR2 is YFSETQ. Authors' analysis steps: Amplified reference gene primers provided the basis for estimating nucleated cell counts. Data came from immunoSEQ multiplex PCR; TCRdb stores just in-frame clones and leaves some out. The V and J calls and the clone size are those of that table, but D and trimming were determined from the DNA. The sample contains about 150,000 clones, 65% to 85% of which appear only once.

The rearrangement uses TRBV5-1 and TRBJ2-7; 7 positions match TRBD1. This sequence originates from an older man who had been exposed to COVID-19. Sequencing input: PBMCs or T cells enriched from blood (not recorded which). The CDR3 DNA reads as TGCGCCAGCAGCTTGCCCGGGACAGCAAACGAGCAGTACTTC. As protein: CASSLPGTANEQYF. Using reference TRBV5-1 and TRBJ2-7 for the parts outside the CDR3, the full variable domain is KAGVTQTPRYLIKTRGQQVTLSCSPISGHRSVSWYQQTPGQGLQFLFEYFSETQRNKGNFPGRFSGRQFSNSRSEMNVSTLELGDSALYLCASSLPGTANEQYFGPGTRLTVT.